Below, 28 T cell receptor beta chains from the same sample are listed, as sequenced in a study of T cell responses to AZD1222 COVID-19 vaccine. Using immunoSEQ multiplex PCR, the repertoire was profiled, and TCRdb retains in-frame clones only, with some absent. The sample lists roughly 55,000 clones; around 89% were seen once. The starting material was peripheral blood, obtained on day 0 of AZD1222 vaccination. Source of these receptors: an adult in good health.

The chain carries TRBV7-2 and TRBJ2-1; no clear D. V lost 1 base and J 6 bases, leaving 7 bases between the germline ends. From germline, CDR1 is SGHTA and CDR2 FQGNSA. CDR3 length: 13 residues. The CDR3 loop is CASSLGPINEQFF. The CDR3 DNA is TGTGCCAGCAGCTTAGGCCCGATCAATGAGCAGTTCTTC.

The CDR3 sequence: CASSYSTGPNTEAFF. The CDR3 DNA reads as TGCGCCAGCAGCTACTCTACCGGGCCCAACACTGAAGCTTTCTTT. The chain has TRBV5-1 and TRBJ1-1; D is uncertain. From germline, CDR1 is SGHRS and CDR2 YFSETQ. This CDR3 is built from 15 residues. Trimming took 3 bases from V and 2 from J, leaving 14 bases between them.

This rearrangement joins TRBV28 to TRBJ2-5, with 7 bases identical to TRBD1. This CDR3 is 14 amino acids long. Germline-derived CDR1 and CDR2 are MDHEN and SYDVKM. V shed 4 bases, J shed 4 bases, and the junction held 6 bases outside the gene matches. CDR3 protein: CASSSPDRSETQYF. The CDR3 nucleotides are TGTGCCAGCAGTTCCCCGGACAGGTCAGAGACCCAGTACTTC.

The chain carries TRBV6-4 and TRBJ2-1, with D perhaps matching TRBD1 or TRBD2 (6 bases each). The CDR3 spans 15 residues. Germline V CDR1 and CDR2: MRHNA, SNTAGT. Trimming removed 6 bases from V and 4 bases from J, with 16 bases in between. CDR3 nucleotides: TGTGCCAGCAGCCTGGATGGGGGGCCGTACAATGAGCAGTTCTTC. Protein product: CASSLDGGPYNEQFF.

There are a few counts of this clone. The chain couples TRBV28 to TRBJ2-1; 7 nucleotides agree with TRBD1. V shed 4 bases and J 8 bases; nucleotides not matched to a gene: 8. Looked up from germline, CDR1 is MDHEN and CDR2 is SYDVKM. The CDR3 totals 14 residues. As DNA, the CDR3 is TGTGCCAGCAGTTCAAGACAGGGTGGGGATGAGCAGTTCTTC. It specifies CASSSRQGGDEQFF.

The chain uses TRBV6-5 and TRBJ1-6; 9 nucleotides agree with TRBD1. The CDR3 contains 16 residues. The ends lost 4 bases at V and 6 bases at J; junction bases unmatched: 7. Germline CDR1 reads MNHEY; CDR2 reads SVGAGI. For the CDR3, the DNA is TGTGCCAGCAGTTTACCCCGACAGGGGGGTAATTCACCCCTCCACTTT. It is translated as CASSLPRQGGNSPLHF.

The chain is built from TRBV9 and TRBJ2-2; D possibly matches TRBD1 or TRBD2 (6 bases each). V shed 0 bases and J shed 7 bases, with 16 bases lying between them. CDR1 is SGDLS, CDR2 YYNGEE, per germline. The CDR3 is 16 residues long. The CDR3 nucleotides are TGTGCCAGCAGCGTAGATCACAGGGCGCGGGGCGGGGAGCTGTTTTTT. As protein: CASSVDHRARGGELFF.

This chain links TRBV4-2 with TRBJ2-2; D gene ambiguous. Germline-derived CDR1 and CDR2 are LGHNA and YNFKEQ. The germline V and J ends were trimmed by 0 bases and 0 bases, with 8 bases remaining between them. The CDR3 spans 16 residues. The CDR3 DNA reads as TGTGCCAGCAGCCAAGATACCATGGCGAACACCGGGGAGCTGTTTTTT. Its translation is CASSQDTMANTGELFF.

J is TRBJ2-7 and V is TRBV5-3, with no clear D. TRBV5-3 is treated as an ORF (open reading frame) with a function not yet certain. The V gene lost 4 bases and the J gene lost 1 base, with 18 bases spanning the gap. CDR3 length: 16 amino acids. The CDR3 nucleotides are TGTGCCAGAAGCCTCAATTGCGCGATCGAATCCTACGAGCAGTACTTC. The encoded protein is CARSLNCAIESYEQYF.

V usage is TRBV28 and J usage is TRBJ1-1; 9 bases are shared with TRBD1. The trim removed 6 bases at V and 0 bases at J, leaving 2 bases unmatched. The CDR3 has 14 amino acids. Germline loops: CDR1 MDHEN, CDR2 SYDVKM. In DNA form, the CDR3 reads TGTGCCAGCAGCGGGACAGGGTTGAACACTGAAGCTTTCTTT. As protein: CASSGTGLNTEAFF.

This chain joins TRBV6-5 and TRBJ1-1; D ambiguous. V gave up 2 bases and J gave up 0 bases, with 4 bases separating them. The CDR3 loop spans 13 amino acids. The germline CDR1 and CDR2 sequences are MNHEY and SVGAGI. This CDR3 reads CASSYEVNTEAFF. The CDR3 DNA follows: TGTGCCAGCAGTTACGAAGTGAACACTGAAGCTTTCTTT.

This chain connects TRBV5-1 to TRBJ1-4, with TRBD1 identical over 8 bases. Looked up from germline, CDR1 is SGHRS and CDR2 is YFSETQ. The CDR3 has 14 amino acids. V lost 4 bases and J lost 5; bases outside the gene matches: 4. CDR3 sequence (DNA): TGCGCCAGCAGCACGGGACAGGAGAATGAAAAACTGTTTTTT. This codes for CASSTGQENEKLFF.

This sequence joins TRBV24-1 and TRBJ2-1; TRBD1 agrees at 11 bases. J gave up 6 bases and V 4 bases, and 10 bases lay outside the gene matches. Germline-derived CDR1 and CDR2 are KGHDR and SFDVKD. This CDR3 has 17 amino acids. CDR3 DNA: TGTGCCACCAGTGAAGGACAGGGGGCGGGCCCGACCAATGAGCAGTTCTTC. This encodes CATSEGQGAGPTNEQFF.

CDR3 loop: CASGFEGGELFF. The CDR3 bases are TGTGCTAGTGGTTTCGAGGGTGGGGAGCTGTTTTTT. This chain connects TRBV12-5 to TRBJ2-2, with a tentative D call TRBD2 (5 bases). This CDR3 is built from 12 residues. The germline V and J ends were trimmed by 3 bases and 8 bases, with 7 bases remaining between them. Per germline, CDR1 LGHNT and CDR2 FRNRAP.

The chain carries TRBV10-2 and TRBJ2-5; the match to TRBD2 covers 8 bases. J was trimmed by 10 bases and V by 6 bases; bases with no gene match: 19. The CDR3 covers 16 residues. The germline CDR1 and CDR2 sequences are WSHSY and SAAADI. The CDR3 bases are TGCGCCAGCAGGGACCACCCTAGCGGGTCTAAAGAGGGCCAGTACTTC. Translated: CASRDHPSGSKEGQYF.

CDR3: CASRPGGTQPQHF. Here the CDR3 DNA reads TGTGCCAGCAGACCGGGGGGAACTCAGCCCCAGCATTTT. The genes are TRBV12-3 or TRBV12-4 and TRBJ1-5, with D perhaps TRBD1 (5 bases). Deletions cut 6 bases from V and 6 bases from J, with 12 bases between. The CDR3 sequence is 13 residues long.

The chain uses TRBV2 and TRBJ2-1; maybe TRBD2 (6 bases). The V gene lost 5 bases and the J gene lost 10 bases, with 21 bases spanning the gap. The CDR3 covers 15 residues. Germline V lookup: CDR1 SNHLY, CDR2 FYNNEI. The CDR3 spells CASSPGLTLPPEQFF. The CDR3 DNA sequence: TGTGCCAGCAGTCCGGGACTGACCCTTCCCCCCGAGCAGTTCTTC.

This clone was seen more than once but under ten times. This CDR3 reads CASSPQGASGGHEQFF. The CDR3 nucleotides read TGTGCCAGCAGCCCTCAGGGGGCTAGCGGGGGGCATGAGCAGTTCTTC. This chain links TRBV7-8 with TRBJ2-1, with 11 bases matching TRBD2. The CDR3 consists of 16 residues. Germline V gives CDR1 SGHVS, CDR2 FQNEAQ. J gave up 8 bases and V 5 bases, and 11 bases lay outside the gene matches. Variable domain in full (rest from reference TRBV7-8 and TRBJ2-1): GAGVSQSPRYKVAKRGQDVALRCDPISGHVSLFWYQQALGQGPEFLTYFQNEAQLDKSGLPSDRFFAERPEGSVSTLKIQRTQQEDSAVYLCASSPQGASGGHEQFFGPGTRLTVL.

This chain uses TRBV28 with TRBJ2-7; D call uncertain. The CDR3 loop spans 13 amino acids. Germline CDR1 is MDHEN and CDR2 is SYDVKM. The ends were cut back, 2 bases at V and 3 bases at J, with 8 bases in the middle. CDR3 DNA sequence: TGTGCCAGCAGTTTAGGCAGGAGCTACGAGCAGTACTTC. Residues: CASSLGRSYEQYF.

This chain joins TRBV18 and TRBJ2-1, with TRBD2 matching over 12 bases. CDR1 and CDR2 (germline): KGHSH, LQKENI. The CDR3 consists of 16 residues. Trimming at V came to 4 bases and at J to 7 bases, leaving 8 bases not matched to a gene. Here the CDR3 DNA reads TGTGCCAGCTCACGACCGGGACTAGCGGGCCTTAATGAGCAGTTCTTC. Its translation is CASSRPGLAGLNEQFF.

The CDR3 DNA follows: TGTGCCAGCAGTTCGACAGGGGCTAATGAAAAACTGTTTTTT. Translated, it gives CASSSTGANEKLFF. V and J are TRBV6-5 and TRBJ1-4; 8 bases fit TRBD1. Looked up from germline, CDR1 is MNHEY and CDR2 is SVGAGI. The CDR3 has 14 amino acids. The trim removed 4 bases at V and 3 bases at J, leaving 1 base unmatched.

CDR3 nucleotide sequence: TGTGCCACCAGCAGAGAAGGTGCGGGAGCGGGGTCCTACGAGCAGTACTTC. Its protein product is CATSREGAGAGSYEQYF. V is TRBV15 and J is TRBJ2-7; 7 bases match TRBD2. Germline V gene lookup returns CDR1 LNHNV and CDR2 YYDKDF (reference sequence). V was pared by 0 bases and J by 1 base, with 9 bases of the junction left unmatched. The CDR3 is 17 residues long.

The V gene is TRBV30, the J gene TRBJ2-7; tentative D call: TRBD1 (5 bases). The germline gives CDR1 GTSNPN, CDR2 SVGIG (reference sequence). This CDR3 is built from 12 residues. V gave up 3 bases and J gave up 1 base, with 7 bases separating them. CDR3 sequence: CAWRGLSYEQYF. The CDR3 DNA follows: TGTGCCTGGAGGGGGCTTTCCTACGAGCAGTACTTC.

This CDR3 reads CTSSQDRTEREQYF. The CDR3, as DNA: TGCACCAGCAGCCAAGACCGGACAGAACGCGAGCAGTACTTC. V usage is TRBV1 and J usage is TRBJ2-7; TRBD1, the table's D call, lacks a check against the DNA. TRBV1 corresponds to a pseudogene. The CDR3 is 14 amino acids.

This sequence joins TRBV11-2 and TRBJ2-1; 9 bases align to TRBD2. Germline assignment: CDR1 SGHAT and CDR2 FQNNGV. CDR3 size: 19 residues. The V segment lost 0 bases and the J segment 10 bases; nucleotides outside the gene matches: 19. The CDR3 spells CASSLEVSGRKRYQSEQFF. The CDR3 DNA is TGTGCCAGCAGCTTAGAGGTTAGCGGGAGAAAGCGTTATCAATCCGAGCAGTTCTTC.

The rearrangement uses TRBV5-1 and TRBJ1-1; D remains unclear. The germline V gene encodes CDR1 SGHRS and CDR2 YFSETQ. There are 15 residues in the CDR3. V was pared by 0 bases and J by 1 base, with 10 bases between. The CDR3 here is CASSLEGRTNTEAFF. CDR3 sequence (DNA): TGCGCCAGCAGCTTGGAAGGACGGACGAACACTGAAGCTTTCTTT.

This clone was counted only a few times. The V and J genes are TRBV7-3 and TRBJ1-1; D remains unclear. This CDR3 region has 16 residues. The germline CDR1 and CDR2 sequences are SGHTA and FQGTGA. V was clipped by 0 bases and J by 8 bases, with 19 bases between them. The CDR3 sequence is CASSLTGIAPIEEAFF. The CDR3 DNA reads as TGTGCCAGCAGCTTAACCGGGATCGCCCCCATAGAAGAAGCTTTCTTT.

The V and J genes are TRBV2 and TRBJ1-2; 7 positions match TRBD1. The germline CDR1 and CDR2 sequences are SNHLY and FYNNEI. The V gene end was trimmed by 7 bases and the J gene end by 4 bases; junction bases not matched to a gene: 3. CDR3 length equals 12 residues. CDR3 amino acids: CASKGQFYGYTF. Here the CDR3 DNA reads TGTGCCAGCAAGGGACAGTTCTATGGCTACACCTTC.